These T cell receptor beta chains were read from a single sample in a study of blood T cell repertoires in COVID-19. Data came from immunoSEQ multiplex PCR; TCRdb stores just in-frame clones and leaves some out. Of some 500,000 clones listed, roughly 90% are singletons. Sequencing used PBMCs or T cells enriched from blood (not recorded which). The receptors stem from a middle-aged woman who had recovered from COVID-19. Each CDR3 is given with its conserved first and last residue. The order of the fields is V gene, CDR3 protein.

TRBV24-1,CATSDSEEAFF
TRBV10-1,CASSAGTVNEQFF
TRBV29-1,CSVRTSGSSIGELFF
TRBV7-2,CASRSGTGRLNTEAFF
TRBV24-1,CATLRDDRGETQYF
TRBV29-1,CSVRRGGSDEQYF
TRBV10-3,CAISEGFQGGEKLFF
TRBV4-3,CASSQDLSRGLSYEQYF
TRBV10-3,CAISPGLAGGFADTQYF
TRBV14,CASSSWPSGSNNEQFF
TRBV10-1,CASSPGLIYGYTF
TRBV2,CASSARGLETNTGELFF